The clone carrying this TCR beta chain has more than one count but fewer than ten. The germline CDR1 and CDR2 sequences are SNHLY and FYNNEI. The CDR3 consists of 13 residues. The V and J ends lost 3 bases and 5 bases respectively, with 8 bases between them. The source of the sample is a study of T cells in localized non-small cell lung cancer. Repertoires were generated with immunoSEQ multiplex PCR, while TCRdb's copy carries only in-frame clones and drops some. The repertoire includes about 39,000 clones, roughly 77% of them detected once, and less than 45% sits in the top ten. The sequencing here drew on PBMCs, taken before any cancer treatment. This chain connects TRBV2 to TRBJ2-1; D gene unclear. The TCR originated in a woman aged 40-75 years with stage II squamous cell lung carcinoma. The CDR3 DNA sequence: TGTGCCAGCAGTGATTCACTGGACAATGAGCAGTTCTTC. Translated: CASSDSLDNEQFF.